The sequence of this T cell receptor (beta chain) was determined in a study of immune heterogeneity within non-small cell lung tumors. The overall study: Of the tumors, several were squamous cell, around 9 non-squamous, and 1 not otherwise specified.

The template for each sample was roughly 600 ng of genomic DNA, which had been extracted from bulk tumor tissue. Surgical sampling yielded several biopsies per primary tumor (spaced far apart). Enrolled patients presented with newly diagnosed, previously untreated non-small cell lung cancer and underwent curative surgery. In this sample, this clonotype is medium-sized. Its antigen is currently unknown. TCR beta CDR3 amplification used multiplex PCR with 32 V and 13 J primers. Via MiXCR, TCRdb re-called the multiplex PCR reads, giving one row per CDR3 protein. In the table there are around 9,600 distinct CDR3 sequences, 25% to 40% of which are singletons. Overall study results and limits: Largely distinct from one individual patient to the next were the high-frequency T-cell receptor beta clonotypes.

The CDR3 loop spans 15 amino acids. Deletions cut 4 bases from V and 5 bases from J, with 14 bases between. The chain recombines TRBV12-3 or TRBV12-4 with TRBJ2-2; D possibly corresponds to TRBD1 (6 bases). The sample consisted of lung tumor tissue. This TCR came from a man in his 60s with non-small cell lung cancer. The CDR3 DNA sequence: TGTGCCAGCAGTTCGACGACAGGTTTTACCGGGGAGCTGTTTTTT. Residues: CASSSTTGFTGELFF.